The 9 T cell receptor beta chains below all came from one sample that was sequenced in a study of shared clonotypes between healthy human individuals. Produced via immunoSEQ multiplex PCR; TCRdb's table is partial and in-frame only. The sample has 2 million to 2.5 million clones; 80% to 95% are singletons. Material for sequencing was naive CD4+ T cells from PBMCs. Subset described: CD45RA+ positively selected. These TCRs come from a man aged 18 to 30 in good health. Some clones in this sample may be carry-over from other donors' samples.

CDR3 residues: CSAGSGNTIYF. The CDR3 DNA sequence: TGCAGTGCTGGGTCTGGAAACACCATATATTTT. This chain links TRBV20-1 with TRBJ1-3; D is undetermined. CDR1 is DFQATT, CDR2 SNEGSKA, per germline (reference sequence). The CDR3 consists of 11 residues. V was clipped by 5 bases and J by 1 base, with 3 bases between them.

This rearrangement joins TRBV6-1 to TRBJ2-1; a weak D match, TRBD1 (5 bases). The CDR3 has 14 amino acids. The germline V and J ends were trimmed by 6 bases and 0 bases, with 9 bases remaining between them. Germline CDR1 reads MNHNS; CDR2 reads SASEGT. In nucleotides, the CDR3 is TGTGCCAGCAGAAACAGGAGCTCCTACAATGAGCAGTTCTTC. It is translated as CASRNRSSYNEQFF.

The CDR3 spells CASSLTQERTEAFF. The CDR3 DNA sequence: TGTGCCAGCAGTTTAACCCAAGAGAGGACTGAAGCTTTCTTT. This chain uses TRBV28 with TRBJ1-1; no definite D call. Trimming took off 2 bases at V and 5 bases at J, with 12 bases between the two ends. The CDR3 consists of 14 residues. Germline CDR1 is MDHEN and CDR2 is SYDVKM. Variable domain in full (rest from reference TRBV28 and TRBJ1-1): DVKVTQSSRYLVKRTGEKVFLECVQDMDHENMFWYRQDPGLGLRLIYFSYDVKMKEKGDIPEGYSVSREKKERFSLILESASTNQTSMYLCASSLTQERTEAFFGQGTRLTVV.

As for this clone: The same CDR3 is also encoded by other DNA sequences in this sample. The chain couples TRBV5-1 to TRBJ2-7; 7 bases match TRBD1. The CDR3 extends over 14 amino acids. Looked up from germline, CDR1 is SGHRS and CDR2 is YFSETQ. Trimming took 0 bases from V and 3 from J; bases not matched to a gene: 3. The CDR3: CASSLGWDSYEQYF. CDR3 nucleotide sequence: TGCGCCAGCAGCTTGGGGTGGGACAGCTACGAGCAGTACTTC.

CDR3: CASRATKKETQYF. Written as DNA, the CDR3 is TGCGCCAGCAGGGCAACCAAGAAAGAGACCCAGTACTTC. The genes are TRBV5-1 and TRBJ2-5, with D uncertain. Looked up from germline, CDR1 is SGHRS and CDR2 is YFSETQ. V was shortened by 5 bases and J by 3 bases, with 11 bases between the two germline ends. This CDR3 has 13 amino acids.

The chain links TRBV5-1 to TRBJ2-5, with D uncertain. The tail of the sequence fits TRBJ2-7 better, so the J call may be wrong. This CDR3 comprises 12 residues. The germline V gene has CDR1 SGHRS and CDR2 YFSETQ. In DNA, the CDR3 is TGCGCCAGCAGCGCTCCCTCCTACGAGCAGTACTTC. It translates to CASSAPSYEQYF.

The chain is built from TRBV9 and TRBJ2-5; TRBD2 might be the D (6 bases). The CDR3 loop spans 15 amino acids. The V gene's germline CDR1 is SGDLS and CDR2 YYNGEE. Trimming pared 2 bases from V and 0 bases from J, leaving 11 bases between. The CDR3 region is CASSVLSGNQETQYF. For the CDR3, the DNA is TGTGCCAGCAGCGTCCTTAGCGGCAACCAAGAGACCCAGTACTTC.

This clone was seen only once. The chain uses TRBV19 and TRBJ1-5; D gene uncertain. The CDR3 loop spans 12 amino acids. The V end lost 7 bases, the J end lost 5 bases, and 9 bases lay between the germline ends. Germline V CDR1 and CDR2: LNHDA, SQIVND (reference sequence). The CDR3 protein is CASTGDHQPQHF. DNA for the CDR3: TGTGCCAGTACTGGAGATCATCAGCCCCAGCATTTT.

A note on this clone: The same CDR3 is also encoded by other DNA sequences in this sample. The chain joins TRBV9 to TRBJ2-2; tentatively, D is TRBD1 or TRBD2 (5 bases each). The V gene's germline CDR1 is SGDLS and CDR2 YYNGEE. The CDR3 sequence is 15 residues long. V lost 0 bases and J lost 1, with 7 bases in between. The CDR3 loop is CASSVGGGNTGELFF. CDR3 in DNA: TGTGCCAGCAGCGTAGGTGGGGGGAACACCGGGGAGCTGTTTTTT.